A selection of T cell receptor beta chains follows, all from one sample in a study of T cell responses to AZD1222 COVID-19 vaccine. Assay: immunoSEQ multiplex PCR; the TCRdb copy retains only in-frame clones and omits some. The repertoire holds some 110,000 clones, with around 90% as singletons. Specimen: peripheral blood, collected on day 0 of AZD1222 vaccination. These receptors all stem from an adult in good health. CDR3s include the opening cysteine and the closing phenylalanine or tryptophan. D genes are given only for firm matches. Where a row states a size, it is once, few, many or the class of an expanded clone; other rows omit it.

d_call j_call v_call clone_size cdr3_nt cdr3_aa
. TRBJ2-7 TRBV24-1 . TGTGCCACCAGTGAGTCGGGGGCCCGATCCTACGAGCAGTACTTC CATSESGARSYEQYF
. TRBJ1-5 TRBV5-6 once TGTGCCAGCAGCCTGACAGGCATAGGGAATCAGCCCCAGCATTTT CASSLTGIGNQPQHF
TRBD2 TRBJ2-3 TRBV3-1/TRBV3-2 few TGTGCCAGCAGCCTCCGAGGGGCTAGCGGGAGGGATACGCAGTATTTT CASSLRGASGRDTQYF
TRBD1 TRBJ2-7 TRBV19 . TGTGCCAGTAGTATAATAGGACAGGGGGCTGACGAGCAGTACTTC CASSIIGQGADEQYF
TRBD2 TRBJ2-3 TRBV18 . TGTGCCAGCTCACCTGGCGGGAGAACAGATACGCAGTATTTT CASSPGGRTDTQYF
TRBD1 TRBJ1-2 TRBV5-4 . TGTGCCAGCAGCTTGGCCGGACAGGGGGCAGGGTATGGCTACACCTTC CASSLAGQGAGYGYTF
. TRBJ1-2 TRBV5-1 few TGCGCCAGCAGCCCGGGACACACCAACTATGGCTACACCTTC CASSPGHTNYGYTF
. TRBJ1-1 TRBV5-5 once TGTGCCAGCAGCTTGGAGTGGGGAAGCACTGAAGCTTTCTTT CASSLEWGSTEAFF
TRBD2 TRBJ2-1 TRBV7-2 once TGTGCCAGCAGCTTACCACTAGCGGGGAGCGAGCAGTTCTTC CASSLPLAGSEQFF
TRBD1 TRBJ2-3 TRBV12-3/TRBV12-4 . TGTGCCAGCAGAAAGGGGGCGACCGATACGCAGTATTTT CASRKGATDTQYF
. TRBJ1-1 TRBV19 . TGTGCCAGTAGTATAGATGGCGGATCGGGATTGAACACTGAAGCTTTCTTT CASSIDGGSGLNTEAFF
. TRBJ1-2 TRBV12-5 . TGTGCCATCCCCGGGGAAAACTATGGCTACACCTTC CAIPGENYGYTF
TRBD2 TRBJ2-5 TRBV12-5 . TGTGCTAGTGGGCCCGGGACTAGCGGGATCCAAGAGACCCAGTACTTC CASGPGTSGIQETQYF
TRBD1 TRBJ2-7 TRBV5-4 . TGTGCCAGCAGCTCCGGACAGGGGGCCTACGAGCAGTACTTC CASSSGQGAYEQYF
. TRBJ2-6 TRBV7-2 . TGTGCCAGCAGCTTAGAACTGGGTAGGGCCAACGTCCTGACTTTC CASSLELGRANVLTF
. TRBJ1-1 TRBV9 . TGTGCCAGCAGCCCCCCGTGGGGGACTGAAGCTTTCTTT CASSPPWGTEAFF
. TRBJ1-1 TRBV27 once TGTGCCAGCAGTTTGGTGAACACGCTGAACACTGAAGCTTTCTTT CASSLVNTLNTEAFF
TRBD1 TRBJ1-3 TRBV7-7 . TGTGCCAGCAGCCCCCGACAGGGAGGCTCTGGAAACACCATATATTTT CASSPRQGGSGNTIYF
. TRBJ2-6 TRBV4-1 . TGCGCCAGCAGCCTCTCGTGGGGGAGCTCTGGGGCCAACGTCCTGACTTTC CASSLSWGSSGANVLTF
. TRBJ2-7 TRBV5-6 few TGTGCCAGCAGTCTAGCTGCTGTCTACGAGCAGTACTTC CASSLAAVYEQYF
. TRBJ1-2 TRBV6-4 . TGTGCCGAGAGGGAGAGGGGCTATGGCTACACCTTC CAERERGYGYTF
. TRBJ1-6 TRBV5-5 few TGTGCCAGCAGCCACAGGGTGGCGGAATCACCCCTCCACTTT CASSHRVAESPLHF
. TRBJ2-1 TRBV7-2 . TGTGCCAGCAGCGCCAGCTCGGGGGGCGCCTGGAATGAGCAGTTCTTC CASSASSGGAWNEQFF
. TRBJ2-3 TRBV18 . TGTGCCAGCTCACCACCGGCGGCAGATACGCAGTATTTT CASSPPAADTQYF
. TRBJ1-1 TRBV6-6 . TGTGCCAGCAGTTACTCGGGCGTTGGGAACACTGAAGCTTTCTTT CASSYSGVGNTEAFF
TRBD1 TRBJ2-4 TRBV4-1 . TGCGCCAGCAGCCAACCCGGACAGGGAAGAAACATTCAGTACTTC CASSQPGQGRNIQYF
TRBD1 TRBJ1-2 TRBV27 few TGTGCCAGCAGCAGGACAGGGGAGGGCGACTATGGCTACACCTTC CASSRTGEGDYGYTF
TRBD2 TRBJ2-1 TRBV4-2 . TGTGCCAGCAGCCAAGCAGCGGGACTAGCGGGAGGAGGGGGTAGCTCCTACAATGAGCAGTTCTTC CASSQAAGLAGGGGSSYNEQFF
. TRBJ2-7 TRBV6-5 . TGTGCCAGCAGTTACTCAGAGAGGCTTTACGAGCAGTACTTC CASSYSERLYEQYF
. TRBJ2-5 TRBV24-1 . TGTGCCACCAGTGAATCGGACACCCAAGAGACCCAGTACTTC CATSESDTQETQYF
. TRBJ1-2 TRBV6-5 . TGTGCCAGCAGCTCCTCCACAGGGGGCTACACCTTC CASSSSTGGYTF
. TRBJ1-5 TRBV18 once TGTGCCAGCTCACCTGCGACAGAGTATAGCAATCAGCCCCAGCATTTT CASSPATEYSNQPQHF
. TRBJ2-7 TRBV4-1 . TGCGCCAGCAGCCAAGAATCGGGGAATTCCTACGAGCAGTACTTC CASSQESGNSYEQYF
TRBD2 TRBJ2-1 TRBV6-5 . TGTGCCAGCCGGGCGGGAGTGTCCTACAATGAGCAGTTCTTC CASRAGVSYNEQFF
TRBD1 TRBJ2-7 TRBV11-2 . TGTGCCAGCAGCTCTCCGGGACAGGGAGGCGAGCAGTACTTC CASSSPGQGGEQYF
. TRBJ2-1 TRBV6-5 . . CASSSSGRAFNEQFF
. TRBJ1-1 TRBV10-3 few TGTGCCATCAGTGAGTCGACGCTCGCCACGAACACTGAAGCTTTCTTT CAISESTLATNTEAFF
. TRBJ1-5 TRBV6-2/TRBV6-3 . TGTGCCAGCAGTCCCAGCGTTTGGGGCAATCAGCCCCAGCATTTT CASSPSVWGNQPQHF
TRBD2 TRBJ2-5 TRBV9 . TGTGCCAGCAGCGTAGCCTCTAGCGGGAGCTTCGGAGAGACCCAGTACTTC CASSVASSGSFGETQYF
. TRBJ1-2 TRBV6-1 . TGTGCCAGCAGTGAAATGTCGGACCTAGCTAACTATGGCTACACCTTC CASSEMSDLANYGYTF
TRBD1 TRBJ1-1 TRBV9 . TGTGCCAGCAGCCCTCGGACAGGGGGGAACACTGAAGCTTTCTTT CASSPRTGGNTEAFF
TRBD2 TRBJ2-7 TRBV19 . TGTGCCAGTAGTGTCCTAAAGCGGGAGGGCACCTACGAGCAGTACTTC CASSVLKREGTYEQYF
. TRBJ1-6 TRBV30 . TGTGCCTGGAAAAGGGAGGTAGCTTGGTCACCCCTCCACTTT CAWKREVAWSPLHF
. TRBJ1-5 TRBV7-3 . TGTGCCAGCAGCAGGGATCAGCCCCAGCATTTT CASSRDQPQHF
. TRBJ2-3 TRBV5-6 . TGTGCCAGCAGCGATCGGGGACCCCGCACAGATACGCAGTATTTT CASSDRGPRTDTQYF
. TRBJ2-6 TRBV9 . TGTGCCAGCAGCGCCCCTCAGGGATCCCCTATCTCCGGGGCCAACGTCCTGACTTTC CASSAPQGSPISGANVLTF
. TRBJ2-7 TRBV3-1/TRBV3-2 . TGTGCCAGCAGCCAAGAAGGGAGCGTCTACGAGCAGTACTTC CASSQEGSVYEQYF
. TRBJ2-3 TRBV7-9 . TGTGCCAGCAGCTCCTCGACAGCAGATACGCAGTATTTT CASSSSTADTQYF
TRBD2 TRBJ2-3 TRBV5-1 . TGCGCCAGCGGGGGACTAGCGGGAGAGGATACGCAGTATTTT CASGGLAGEDTQYF
. TRBJ1-1 TRBV3-1/TRBV3-2 . TGTGCCAGCAGCCCCCGGACCGGGGCGGCCACTGAAGCTTTCTTT CASSPRTGAATEAFF
. TRBJ2-1 TRBV12-3/TRBV12-4 . TGTGCCAGCACTCTAGGGGCAGATGAGCAGTTCTTC CASTLGADEQFF
TRBD1 TRBJ2-1 TRBV6-5 . TGTGCCAGCAGCCTTCTACAGGGGGCGAATGAGCAGTTCTTC CASSLLQGANEQFF
. TRBJ1-5 TRBV14 . TGTGCCAGCAGCCAAGAGATTGGTCAGCCCCAGCATTTT CASSQEIGQPQHF
TRBD1 TRBJ1-2 TRBV23-1 . TGCGCCAGCACCTATTCGCCAGGGGGCCGATGTGGCTACACCTTC CASTYSPGGRCGYTF
TRBD1 TRBJ2-1 TRBV18 . TGTGCCAGCTCAGACAGGGACCGAGTCTCCTACAATGAGCAGTTCTTC CASSDRDRVSYNEQFF
TRBD2 TRBJ2-2 TRBV11-2 . TGTGCCAGCAGCCTAGCGGCCACCGGGGAGCTGTTTTTT CASSLAATGELFF
. TRBJ2-5 TRBV14 . TGTGCCAGCAGCCAAGGCCTGCAAGAGACCCAGTACTTC CASSQGLQETQYF
. TRBJ2-3 TRBV6-1 . TGTGCCAGCAGTGAGTTTAGTAGGACCACAGATACGCAGTATTTT CASSEFSRTTDTQYF
TRBD2 TRBJ2-1 TRBV24-1 . TGTGCCACCAGTGATTCCGGGTCGGAGCGGGAGGGCTACAATGAGCAGTTCTTC CATSDSGSEREGYNEQFF